This T cell receptor (beta chain) came from a study of cytomegalovirus exposure and HLA in healthy donors. The study's findings and limits: Several of the most significant clusters appeared, in a later analysis, to be linked to common viral pathogens.

The PCR was carried out with 60 Vbeta primers and 13 Jbeta primers. TCRdb keeps only in-frame clones here, not all; method: immunoSEQ multiplex PCR. The sample includes some 150,000 clones, approximately 79% seen only once; the top ten take roughly 2%. Donors showed nominal health when sampled, although they likely had unrecorded immune exposures. Notes on this clone: The target antigen is unknown.

The V gene end was trimmed by 0 bases and the J gene end by 4 bases; junction bases not matched to a gene: 5. Germline V gene sequence: CDR1 LGHNA, CDR2 YSLEER. CDR3 length equals 15 residues. The sample taken for sequencing was PBMCs. The TCR originated in a man aged 40-49 years in good health and CMV-seronegative. V is TRBV4-3 and J is TRBJ1-1; 7 bases are shared with TRBD1. CDR3: CASSQDWAGGTEAFF. The CDR3, as DNA: TGCGCCAGCAGCCAAGATTGGGCAGGGGGCACTGAAGCTTTCTTT.